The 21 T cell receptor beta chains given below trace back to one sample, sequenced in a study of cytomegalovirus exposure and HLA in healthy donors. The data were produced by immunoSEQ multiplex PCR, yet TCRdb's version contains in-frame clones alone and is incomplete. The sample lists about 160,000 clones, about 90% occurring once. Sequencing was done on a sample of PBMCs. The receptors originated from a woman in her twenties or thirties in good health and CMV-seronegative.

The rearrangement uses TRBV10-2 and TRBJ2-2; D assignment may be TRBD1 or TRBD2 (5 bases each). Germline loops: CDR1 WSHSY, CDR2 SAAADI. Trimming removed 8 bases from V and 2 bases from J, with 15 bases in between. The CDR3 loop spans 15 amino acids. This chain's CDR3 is CASFRGENNTGELFF. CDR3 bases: TGCGCCAGCTTTCGAGGGGAGAACAACACCGGGGAGCTGTTTTTT.

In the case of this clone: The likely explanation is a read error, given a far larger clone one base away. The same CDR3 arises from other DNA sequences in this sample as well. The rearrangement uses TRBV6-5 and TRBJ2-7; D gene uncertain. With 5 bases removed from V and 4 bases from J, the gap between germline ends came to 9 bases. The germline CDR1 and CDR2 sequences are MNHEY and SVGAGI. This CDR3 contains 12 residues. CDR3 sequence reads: CASSEDGYEQYF. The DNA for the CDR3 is TGTGCCAGCAGTGAAGACGGATACGAGCAGTACTTC.

Written as DNA, the CDR3 is TGCGCCAGCAGCGCGAAGGGAAATTCACCCCTCCACTTT. As protein: CASSAKGNSPLHF. The gene calls are TRBV4-3 and TRBJ1-6; the D is unclear. The CDR3 is 13 amino acids. V shed 5 bases and J shed 7 bases, with 9 bases lying between them. Per germline, CDR1 LGHNA and CDR2 YSLEER.

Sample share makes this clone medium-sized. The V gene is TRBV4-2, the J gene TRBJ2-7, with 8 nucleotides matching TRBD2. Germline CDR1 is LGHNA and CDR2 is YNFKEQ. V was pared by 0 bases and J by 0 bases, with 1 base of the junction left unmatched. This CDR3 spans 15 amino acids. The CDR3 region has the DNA TGTGCCAGCAGCCAAGAAAGCGGGAGCTCCTACGAGCAGTACTTC. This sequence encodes CASSQESGSSYEQYF.

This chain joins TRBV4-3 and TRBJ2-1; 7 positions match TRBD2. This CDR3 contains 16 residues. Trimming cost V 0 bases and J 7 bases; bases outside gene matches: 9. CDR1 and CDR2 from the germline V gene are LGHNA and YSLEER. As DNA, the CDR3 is TGCGCCAGCAGCCAAGATACCGGGGGGACCGGTAATGAGCAGTTCTTC. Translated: CASSQDTGGTGNEQFF.

Here the CDR3 reads CASSFNRVNTEAFF. In DNA form, the CDR3 reads TGTGCCAGCAGCTTTAACAGGGTGAACACTGAAGCTTTCTTT. This chain connects TRBV7-3 to TRBJ1-1; a weak D match, TRBD1 (6 bases). The CDR3 runs to 14 residues. With 3 bases removed from V and 0 bases from J, the gap between germline ends came to 8 bases. Germline lookup yields CDR1 SGHTA and CDR2 FQGTGA.

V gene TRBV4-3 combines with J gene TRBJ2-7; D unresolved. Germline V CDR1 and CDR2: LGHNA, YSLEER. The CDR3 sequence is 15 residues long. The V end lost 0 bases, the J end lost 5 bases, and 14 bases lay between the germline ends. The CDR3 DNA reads TGCGCCAGCAGCCAAGACCCTGGCCGGAAGGACGAGCAGTACTTC. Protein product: CASSQDPGRKDEQYF.

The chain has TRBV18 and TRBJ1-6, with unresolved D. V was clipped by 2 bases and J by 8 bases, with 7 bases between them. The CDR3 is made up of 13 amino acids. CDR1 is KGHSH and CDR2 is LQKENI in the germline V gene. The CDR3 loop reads CASSPNLDSPLHF. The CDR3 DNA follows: TGTGCCAGCTCACCAAACTTGGATTCACCCCTCCACTTT.

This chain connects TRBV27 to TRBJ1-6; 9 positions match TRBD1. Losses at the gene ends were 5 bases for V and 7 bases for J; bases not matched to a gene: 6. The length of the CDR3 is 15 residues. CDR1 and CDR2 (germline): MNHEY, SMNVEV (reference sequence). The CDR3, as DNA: TGTGCCAGCAGTCCCGGACAGGGGAGAAATTCACCCCTCCACTTT. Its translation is CASSPGQGRNSPLHF.

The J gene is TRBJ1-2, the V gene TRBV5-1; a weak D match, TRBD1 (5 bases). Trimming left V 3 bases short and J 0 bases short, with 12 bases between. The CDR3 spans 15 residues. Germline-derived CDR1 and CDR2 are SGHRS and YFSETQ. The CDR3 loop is CASSSGTQANYGYTF. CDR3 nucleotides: TGCGCCAGCAGCTCCGGGACTCAGGCTAACTATGGCTACACCTTC.

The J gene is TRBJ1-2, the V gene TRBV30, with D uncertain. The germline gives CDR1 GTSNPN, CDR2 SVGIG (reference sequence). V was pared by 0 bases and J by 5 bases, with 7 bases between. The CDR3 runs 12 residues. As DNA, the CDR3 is TGTGCCTGGAGTGTGGGTGTTTATGGCTACACCTTC. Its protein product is CAWSVGVYGYTF.

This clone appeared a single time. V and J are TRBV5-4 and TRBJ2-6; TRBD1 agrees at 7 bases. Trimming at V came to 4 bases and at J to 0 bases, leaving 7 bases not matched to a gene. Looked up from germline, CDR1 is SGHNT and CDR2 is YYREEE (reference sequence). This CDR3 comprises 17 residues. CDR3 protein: CASSTGQRSSGANVLTF. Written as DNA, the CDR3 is TGTGCCAGCAGCACGGGACAGAGGAGCTCTGGGGCCAACGTCCTGACTTTC.

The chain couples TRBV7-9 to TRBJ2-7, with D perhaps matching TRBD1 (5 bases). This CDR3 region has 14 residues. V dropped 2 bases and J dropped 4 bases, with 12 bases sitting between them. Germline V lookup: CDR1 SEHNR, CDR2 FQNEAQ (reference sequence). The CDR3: CASSLRGLFYEQYF. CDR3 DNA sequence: TGTGCCAGCAGCTTAAGGGGCCTTTTTTACGAGCAGTACTTC.

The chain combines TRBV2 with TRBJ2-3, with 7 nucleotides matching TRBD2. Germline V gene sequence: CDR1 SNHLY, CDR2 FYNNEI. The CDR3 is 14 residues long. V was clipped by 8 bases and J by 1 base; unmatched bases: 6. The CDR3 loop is CASCFSGGTDTQYF. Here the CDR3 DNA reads TGTGCCAGCTGCTTCAGCGGGGGCACAGATACGCAGTATTTT.

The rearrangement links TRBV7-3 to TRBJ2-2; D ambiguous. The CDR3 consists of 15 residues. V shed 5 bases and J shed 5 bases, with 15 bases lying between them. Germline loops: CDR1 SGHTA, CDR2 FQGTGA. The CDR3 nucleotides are TGTGCCAGCAGCGATGTCCGAGTACATACCGGGGAGCTGTTTTTT. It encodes CASSDVRVHTGELFF. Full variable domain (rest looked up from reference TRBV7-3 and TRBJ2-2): GAGVSQTPSNKVTEKGKYVELRCDPISGHTALYWYRQSLGQGPEFLIYFQGTGAADDSGLPNDRFFAVRPEGSVSTLKIQRTERGDSAVYLCASSDVRVHTGELFFGEGSRLTVL.

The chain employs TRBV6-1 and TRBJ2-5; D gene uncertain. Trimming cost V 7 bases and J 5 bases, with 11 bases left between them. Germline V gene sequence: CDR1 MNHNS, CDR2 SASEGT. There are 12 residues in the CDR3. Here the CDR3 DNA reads TGTGCCAGCAAGACTCCGATCGAGACCCAGTACTTC. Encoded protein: CASKTPIETQYF.

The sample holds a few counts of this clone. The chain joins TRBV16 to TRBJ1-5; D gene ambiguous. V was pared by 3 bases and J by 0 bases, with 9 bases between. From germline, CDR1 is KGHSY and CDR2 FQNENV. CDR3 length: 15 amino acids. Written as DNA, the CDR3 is TGTGCCAGCAGCCAGCCTGACTATAGCAATCAGCCCCAGCATTTT. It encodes CASSQPDYSNQPQHF.

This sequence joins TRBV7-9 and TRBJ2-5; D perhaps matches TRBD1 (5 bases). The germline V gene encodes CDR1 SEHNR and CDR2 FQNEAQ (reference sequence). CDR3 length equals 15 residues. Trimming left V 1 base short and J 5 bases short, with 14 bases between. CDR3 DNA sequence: TGTGCCAGCAGCTTAGGGACAACGAGTTTGGAGACCCAGTACTTC. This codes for CASSLGTTSLETQYF.

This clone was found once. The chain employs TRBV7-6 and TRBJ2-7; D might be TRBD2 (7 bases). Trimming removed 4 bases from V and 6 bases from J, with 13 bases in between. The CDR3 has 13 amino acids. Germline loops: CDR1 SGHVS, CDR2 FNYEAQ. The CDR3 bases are TGTGCCAGCAGCTCCCGGGGGGCCGGCGAGCAGTACTTC. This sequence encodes CASSSRGAGEQYF.

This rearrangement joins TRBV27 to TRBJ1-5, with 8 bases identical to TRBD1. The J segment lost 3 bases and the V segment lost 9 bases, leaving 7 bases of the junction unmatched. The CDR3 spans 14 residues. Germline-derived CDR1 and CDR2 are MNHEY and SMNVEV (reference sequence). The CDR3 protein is CASRRTGINQPQHF. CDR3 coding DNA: TGTGCCAGTCGTAGGACAGGGATCAATCAGCCCCAGCATTTT.

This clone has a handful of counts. CDR3 bases: TGTGCCAGCAGTCCCAGGAATCTGGGGAACACTGAAGCTTTCTTT. Its protein is CASSPRNLGNTEAFF. The chain couples TRBV7-2 to TRBJ1-1, with D uncertain. This CDR3 is built from 15 residues. Trimming removed 6 bases at V and 1 base at J, with 15 bases between. CDR1 SGHTA and CDR2 FQGNSA come from the germline V gene.